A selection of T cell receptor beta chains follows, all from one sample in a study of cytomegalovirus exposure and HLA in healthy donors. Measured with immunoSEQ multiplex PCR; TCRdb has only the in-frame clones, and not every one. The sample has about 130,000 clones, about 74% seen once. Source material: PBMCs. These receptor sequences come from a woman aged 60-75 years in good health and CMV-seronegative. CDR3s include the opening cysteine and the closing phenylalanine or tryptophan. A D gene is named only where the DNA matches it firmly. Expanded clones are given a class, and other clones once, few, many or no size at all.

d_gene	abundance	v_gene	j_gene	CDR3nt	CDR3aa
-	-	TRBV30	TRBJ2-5	TGTGCCTGGAGTTCTCGTTACCAAGAGACCCAGTACTTC	CAWSSRYQETQYF
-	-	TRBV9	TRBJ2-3	TGTGCCAGCAGCCGGGAGCACACAGATACGCAGTATTTT	CASSREHTDTQYF
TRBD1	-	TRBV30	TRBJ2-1	TGTGCCTGGACCTCCGGGACAGGGGCGTACAATGAGCAGTTCTTC	CAWTSGTGAYNEQFF
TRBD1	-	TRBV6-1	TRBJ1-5	TGTGCCAGCAGCGGACAGGGGGGGAGCAATCAGCCCCAGCATTTT	CASSGQGGSNQPQHF
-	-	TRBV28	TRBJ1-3	TGTGCCAGCAGTTTTCGGGGTCCAGGAAACACCATATATTTT	CASSFRGPGNTIYF
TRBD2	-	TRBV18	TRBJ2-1	TGTGCCAGCTCACCCGGACTAGCGGACCTCTCCGAGCAGTTCTTC	CASSPGLADLSEQFF
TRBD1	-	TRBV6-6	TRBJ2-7	TGTGCCAGCAGGGCTCCGGGACAGGGGAACCACGAGCAGTACTTC	CASRAPGQGNHEQYF
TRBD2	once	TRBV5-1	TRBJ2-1	TGCGCCAGCAGCTTGGCCCTGACTAGCGGTAATGAGCAGTTCTTC	CASSLALTSGNEQFF
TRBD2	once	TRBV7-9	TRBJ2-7	TGTGCCAGCAGCCCCGGACTAGCGGGAGCTCTTGAGCAGTACTTC	CASSPGLAGALEQYF
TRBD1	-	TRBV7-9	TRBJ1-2	TGTGCCAGCAGCCTTGGACAGGGCTCCTACACCTTC	CASSLGQGSYTF
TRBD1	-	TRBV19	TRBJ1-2	TGTGCCAGTACCCCAGGGACAGTCGGCTATGGCTACACCTTC	CASTPGTVGYGYTF
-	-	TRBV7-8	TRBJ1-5	TGTGCCAGCAGCTTTTTGGCCGGACAGCAGTATAGCAATCAGCCCCAGCATTTT	CASSFLAGQQYSNQPQHF
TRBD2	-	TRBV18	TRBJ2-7	TGTGCCAGCTCACCAAGCGGGAACCCCTCCTACGAGCAGTACTTC	CASSPSGNPSYEQYF
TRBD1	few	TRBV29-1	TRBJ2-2	TGCAGCGGGGGACAGGGGATTGGCACCGGGGAGCTGTTTTTT	CSGGQGIGTGELFF
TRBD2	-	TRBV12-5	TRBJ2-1	TGTGCTAGTGGGGGAGGGCGGGGTGAGCAGTTCTTC	CASGGGRGEQFF
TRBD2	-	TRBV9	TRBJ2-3	TGTGCCAGCAGCGCTCGCGGGGGGGGTAGCACAGATACGCAGTATTTT	CASSARGGGSTDTQYF
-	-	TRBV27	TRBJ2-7	TGTGCCAGTTCCTCATTAGGGACACCGAAGTTTTACGAGCAGTACTTC	CASSSLGTPKFYEQYF
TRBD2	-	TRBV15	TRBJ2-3	TGTGCCACCAGCAGAGGTAGCGGGGCGGATACGCAGTATTTT	CATSRGSGADTQYF
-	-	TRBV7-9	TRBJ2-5	TGTTCCAGCAGCTTAGTCGTAGACACCTCATTAGAGACCCAGTACTTC	CSSSLVVDTSLETQYF
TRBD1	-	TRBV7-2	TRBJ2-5	TGTGCCAGCAGCTTCCCCGGGACAGGGTACACTTTGCGGTACTTC	CASSFPGTGYTLRYF
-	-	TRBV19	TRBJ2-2	TGTGCCAGTAGTATACAGGGGACCACCGGGGAGCTGTTTTTT	CASSIQGTTGELFF
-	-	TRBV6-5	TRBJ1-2	TGTGCCAGCAGTGACACGAACTATGGCTACACCTTC	CASSDTNYGYTF
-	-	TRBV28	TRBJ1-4	TGTGCCAGCAGGACCAGCGTGAATGAAAAACTGTTTTTT	CASRTSVNEKLFF
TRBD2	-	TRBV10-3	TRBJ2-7	TGTGCCATCAGTGAGTCGGATAGCGGGAGCGGCGAGCAGTACTTC	CAISESDSGSGEQYF
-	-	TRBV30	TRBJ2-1	TGTGCCTGGAGTGTCGGACTATTAAATGAGCAGTTCTTC	CAWSVGLLNEQFF
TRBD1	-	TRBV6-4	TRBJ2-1	TGTGCCAGCAGTGAGTACAGGGGCAATGAGCAGTTCTTC	CASSEYRGNEQFF
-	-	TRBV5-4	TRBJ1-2	TGTGCCAGCAGCTTGGAAACGGGTAACTATGGCTACACCTTC	CASSLETGNYGYTF
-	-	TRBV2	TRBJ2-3	TGTGCCGATGGGGTGGAGGGCAGCACAGATACGCAGTATTTT	CADGVEGSTDTQYF
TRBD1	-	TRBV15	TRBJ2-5	TGTGCCACCAGCCGGCGTCACACCCGGGACAGGGGTGTGGAGACCCAGTACTTC	CATSRRHTRDRGVETQYF
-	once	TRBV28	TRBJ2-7	TGTGCCACCGTTGGGGCAGGGTACTACGAGCAGTACTTC	CATVGAGYYEQYF
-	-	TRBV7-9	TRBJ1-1	TGTTCCAGCAGCATCCAGGGCACTGAAGCTTTCTTT	CSSSIQGTEAFF
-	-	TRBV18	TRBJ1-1	TGTGCCAGCCGGGATTTTGTGAACACTGAAGCTTTCTTT	CASRDFVNTEAFF
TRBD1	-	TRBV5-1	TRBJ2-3	TGCGCCAGCAGCTCCACAGGGGGCACAGATACGCAGTATTTT	CASSSTGGTDTQYF
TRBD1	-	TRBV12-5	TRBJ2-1	TGTGCTAGTGCTACAGGGGCCGAGCAGTTCTTC	CASATGAEQFF
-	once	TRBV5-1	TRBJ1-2	TGCGCCAGCAGCTTGGGGATGTCAGCGGACTATGGCTACACCTTC	CASSLGMSADYGYTF
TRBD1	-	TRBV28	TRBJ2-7	TGTGCCAGCAGTGATCACGGGACAGGGAGAGACGAGCAGTACTTC	CASSDHGTGRDEQYF
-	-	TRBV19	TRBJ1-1	TGTGCCAGTAGTATCCAGGGTATTCAGACTGAAGCTTTCTTT	CASSIQGIQTEAFF
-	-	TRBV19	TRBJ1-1	TGTGCCAGTAGTGGGGCGTTGAACACTGAAGCTTTCTTT	CASSGALNTEAFF
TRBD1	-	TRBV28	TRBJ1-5	TGTGCCAGCAGTTTAGGGGGGACAGAACAGCATTTT	CASSLGGTEQHF
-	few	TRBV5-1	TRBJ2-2	TGCGCCAGCAGCCTTAACACCGGGGAGCTGTTTTTT	CASSLNTGELFF
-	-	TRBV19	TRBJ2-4	TGTGCCAGTAGGGCTACAGAGTACAAAAACATTCAGTACTTC	CASRATEYKNIQYF
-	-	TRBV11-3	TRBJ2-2	TGTGCCAGCAGCTCCGCGGTCCACACCGGGGAGCTGTTTTTT	CASSSAVHTGELFF